This is a list of T cell receptor beta chains from one sample in a study of blood T cell repertoires in COVID-19. TCRdb's copy holds only in-frame clones and misses some; the assay was immunoSEQ multiplex PCR. The sample gives over 150,000 clones, about three quarters of which show up once; 1.5% to 2% is in the top ten. What was sequenced was peripheral blood. These receptors were taken from a man older than 75 with acute or convalescent COVID-19. Each CDR3 is given with its conserved first and last residue. Each record gives: D gene, J gene, V gene, clone size, CDR3 protein, CDR3 DNA. D genes are given only for firm matches. Where a row states a size, it is once, few, many or the class of an expanded clone; other rows omit it.

D: .
J: TRBJ2-3
V: TRBV7-3
size: .
CDR3: CASSLTSWPEIDTQYF
DNA: TGTGCCAGCAGCTTAACTTCTTGGCCCGAAATTGATACGCAGTATTTT

D: .
J: TRBJ2-1
V: TRBV4-2
size: once
CDR3: CASSQDTGGALINEQFF
DNA: TGTGCCAGCAGCCAAGATACCGGCGGGGCCCTTATCAATGAGCAGTTCTTC

D: TRBD1
J: TRBJ1-5
V: TRBV28
size: .
CDR3: CASRREGASNQPQHF
DNA: TGTGCCAGCAGGAGAGAGGGGGCGAGTAATCAGCCCCAGCATTTT

D: .
J: TRBJ1-2
V: TRBV7-2
size: many
CDR3: CASSLSAHYGYTF
DNA: TGTGCCAGCAGCTTGAGTGCGCACTATGGCTACACCTTC

D: .
J: TRBJ1-2
V: TRBV12-3/TRBV12-4
size: .
CDR3: CASSDNSNYGYTF
DNA: TGTGCCAGCAGTGACAACTCTAACTATGGCTACACCTTC

D: .
J: TRBJ2-6
V: TRBV6-1
size: .
CDR3: CASSVGGGSGANVLTF
DNA: TGTGCCAGCAGTGTCGGGGGAGGTTCTGGGGCCAACGTCCTGACTTTC

D: .
J: TRBJ1-4
V: TRBV25-1
size: .
CDR3: CASGQPFGTNEKLFF
DNA: TGTGCCAGCGGACAGCCCTTTGGGACTAATGAAAAACTGTTTTTT

D: .
J: TRBJ2-1
V: TRBV29-1
size: .
CDR3: CSVAQVNPEQFF
DNA: TGCAGCGTTGCACAGGTGAACCCGGAGCAGTTCTTC

D: .
J: TRBJ1-6
V: TRBV6-5
size: many
CDR3: CASSLTRGERNSPLHF
DNA: TGTGCCAGCAGTTTAACCCGCGGAGAGAGGAATTCACCCCTCCACTTT

D: .
J: TRBJ1-2
V: TRBV18
size: .
CDR3: CASSPSGENYGYTF
DNA: TGTGCCAGCTCACCCTCGGGGGAAAACTATGGCTACACCTTC

D: TRBD1
J: TRBJ1-1
V: TRBV7-2
size: .
CDR3: CASRVTGVGRNTEAFF
DNA: TGTGCCAGCAGGGTGACAGGGGTTGGGCGGAACACTGAAGCTTTCTTT

D: .
J: TRBJ1-2
V: TRBV7-9
size: few
CDR3: CASSFATGSNYGYTF
DNA: TGTGCCAGCAGCTTCGCTACAGGTTCTAACTATGGCTACACCTTC

D: .
J: TRBJ2-5
V: TRBV25-1
size: .
CDR3: CASSESVWTAGETQYF
DNA: TGTGCCAGCAGTGAGTCGGTGTGGACAGCAGGAGAGACCCAGTACTTC

D: TRBD2
J: TRBJ2-3
V: TRBV19
size: .
CDR3: CASSPNAGGPRDTQYF
DNA: TGTGCCAGTAGTCCAAACGCGGGGGGGCCACGGGATACGCAGTATTTT

D: TRBD1
J: TRBJ1-5
V: TRBV6-2/TRBV6-3
size: .
CDR3: CASSRTGFRQPQHF
DNA: TGTGCCAGCAGCCGGACAGGGTTCAGGCAGCCCCAGCATTTT

D: TRBD2
J: TRBJ2-5
V: TRBV5-4
size: .
CDR3: CASSSGGASGGTNQETQYF
DNA: TGTGCCAGCAGCTCGGGAGGGGCTAGCGGGGGGACGAACCAAGAGACCCAGTACTTC

D: .
J: TRBJ1-2
V: TRBV9
size: .
CDR3: CASSALGSFNYGYTF
DNA: TGTGCCAGCAGCGCCCTCGGGTCTTTTAACTATGGCTACACCTTC

D: TRBD1
J: TRBJ2-1
V: TRBV27
size: .
CDR3: CASSLPRTGASTNEQFF
DNA: TGTGCCAGCAGTCTTCCCCGGACAGGGGCCTCAACAAATGAGCAGTTCTTC

D: TRBD1
J: TRBJ2-5
V: TRBV5-6
size: .
CDR3: CASRGTGGETQYF
DNA: TGTGCCAGCAGAGGGACAGGCGGGGAGACCCAGTACTTC

D: .
J: TRBJ2-5
V: TRBV6-2/TRBV6-3
size: .
CDR3: CASSTLADAVGGETQYF
DNA: TGTGCCAGCAGCACCTTAGCGGACGCGGTGGGCGGAGAGACCCAGTACTTC

D: .
J: TRBJ1-3
V: TRBV28
size: .
CDR3: CASASSGVGNTIYF
DNA: TGTGCCAGCGCCTCGAGTGGAGTTGGAAACACCATATATTTT

D: .
J: TRBJ1-1
V: TRBV7-5
size: few
CDR3: CARSFKGQGRDEAFF
DNA: TGTGCCAGAAGCTTCAAAGGGCAGGGAAGAGACGAAGCTTTCTTT

D: TRBD1
J: TRBJ1-1
V: TRBV4-3
size: once
CDR3: CASSQVTGRANTEAFF
DNA: TGCGCCAGCAGCCAAGTGACAGGGCGGGCGAACACTGAAGCTTTCTTT

D: TRBD1
J: TRBJ1-1
V: TRBV7-9
size: .
CDR3: CASRGGDRDLEAFF
DNA: TGTGCCAGCAGGGGTGGGGACAGGGATCTTGAAGCTTTCTTT

D: .
J: TRBJ2-5
V: TRBV5-1
size: .
CDR3: CASSPGEYQETQYF
DNA: TGCGCCAGCAGCCCGGGGGAGTACCAAGAGACCCAGTACTTC

D: TRBD1
J: TRBJ1-1
V: TRBV7-8
size: few
CDR3: CASSTQGDKTEAFF
DNA: TGTGCCAGCAGCACCCAGGGGGATAAGACTGAAGCTTTCTTT

D: TRBD1
J: TRBJ1-5
V: TRBV27
size: .
CDR3: CASSFLPTGERSQPQHF
DNA: TGTGCCAGCAGTTTCCTGCCGACAGGGGAGCGTAGCCAGCCCCAGCATTTT

D: TRBD1
J: TRBJ1-2
V: TRBV25-1
size: once
CDR3: CASIRQGTFYGYTF
DNA: TGTGCCAGCATAAGACAGGGGACCTTCTATGGCTACACCTTC

D: TRBD1
J: TRBJ1-4
V: TRBV6-2/TRBV6-3
size: .
CDR3: CASSYQGANEKLFF
DNA: TGTGCCAGCAGTTACCAGGGGGCTAATGAAAAACTGTTTTTT

D: .
J: TRBJ2-1
V: TRBV19
size: .
CDR3: CASSRGRSYNEQFF
DNA: TGTGCCAGTTCCAGGGGGAGGTCCTACAATGAGCAGTTCTTC

D: TRBD1
J: TRBJ2-2
V: TRBV5-1
size: .
CDR3: CASSPGTGRTGELFF
DNA: TGCGCCAGCAGCCCAGGGACAGGGCGGACCGGGGAGCTGTTTTTT

D: .
J: TRBJ1-1
V: TRBV7-8
size: .
CDR3: CASSLGLGTNTEAFF
DNA: TGTGCCAGCAGCTTAGGACTGGGGACAAACACTGAAGCTTTCTTT

D: TRBD1
J: TRBJ2-5
V: TRBV2
size: few
CDR3: CASSPNLGQGETQYF
DNA: TGTGCCAGCAGCCCCAATTTGGGACAGGGAGAGACCCAGTACTTC

D: .
J: TRBJ2-2
V: TRBV6-6
size: .
CDR3: CASRASTNTGELFF
DNA: TGTGCCAGCAGAGCCTCAACGAACACCGGGGAGCTGTTTTTT

D: .
J: TRBJ2-2
V: TRBV19
size: .
CDR3: CASTRGPTGELFF
DNA: TGTGCCAGTACCAGGGGTCCGACCGGGGAGCTGTTTTTT

D: TRBD1
J: TRBJ1-2
V: TRBV11-3
size: .
CDR3: CASSLSEGAYGYTF
DNA: TGTGCCAGCAGCTTAAGCGAGGGGGCTTATGGCTACACCTTC

D: .
J: TRBJ1-4
V: TRBV30
size: .
CDR3: CAWSVDSGRKLFF
DNA: TGTGCCTGGAGTGTAGATTCGGGAAGAAAACTGTTTTTT

D: .
J: TRBJ2-3
V: TRBV7-9
size: .
CDR3: CASSSLTEDTQYF
DNA: TGTGCCAGCAGCTCCCTGACAGAAGATACGCAGTATTTT

D: TRBD1
J: TRBJ1-5
V: TRBV30
size: few
CDR3: CAWSAPGQGFVPQHF
DNA: TGTGCCTGGAGTGCTCCGGGACAGGGATTTGTACCCCAGCATTTT

D: .
J: TRBJ1-1
V: TRBV7-8
size: .
CDR3: CASSLMRGNTEAFF
DNA: TGTGCCAGCAGCTTAATGCGGGGGAACACTGAAGCTTTCTTT

D: .
J: TRBJ1-2
V: TRBV7-8
size: .
CDR3: CASSLVVGYGYTF
DNA: TGTGCCAGCAGCTTAGTTGTCGGCTATGGCTACACCTTC

D: .
J: TRBJ1-1
V: TRBV10-1
size: .
CDR3: CASSESYTTEAFF
DNA: TGCGCCAGCAGTGAGAGTTACACAACTGAAGCTTTCTTT

D: TRBD2
J: TRBJ2-3
V: TRBV29-1
size: .
CDR3: CSVGGGGADTQYF
DNA: TGCAGCGTTGGCGGGGGGGGTGCAGATACGCAGTATTTT

D: TRBD1
J: TRBJ1-4
V: TRBV19
size: .
CDR3: CASRVRQGTNEKLFF
DNA: TGTGCCAGTAGGGTAAGACAGGGAACTAATGAAAAACTGTTTTTT

D: .
J: TRBJ2-3
V: TRBV3-1/TRBV3-2
size: .
CDR3: CASSKFGTDTQYF
DNA: TGTGCCAGCAGCAAATTCGGCACAGATACGCAGTATTTT

D: TRBD2
J: TRBJ2-3
V: TRBV2
size: .
CDR3: CASSLAGGLDTQYF
DNA: TGTGCCAGCTCCCTAGCGGGGGGCCTGGATACGCAGTATTTT

D: TRBD1
J: TRBJ1-2
V: TRBV28
size: .
CDR3: CASSLGTAPNYGYTF
DNA: TGTGCCAGCAGTTTGGGGACAGCCCCTAACTATGGCTACACCTTC

D: TRBD1
J: TRBJ1-2
V: TRBV28
size: .
CDR3: CASTGQGYGYTF
DNA: TGTGCCAGCACTGGACAGGGCTATGGCTACACCTTC

D: TRBD1
J: TRBJ2-5
V: TRBV19
size: .
CDR3: CASSNGQGPQETQYF
DNA: TGTGCCAGTAGTAATGGACAGGGTCCCCAAGAGACCCAGTACTTC

D: TRBD1
J: TRBJ1-2
V: TRBV5-6
size: .
CDR3: CASRSRQGHGYTF
DNA: TGTGCCAGCAGATCTAGACAGGGCCATGGCTACACCTTC

D: .
J: TRBJ2-1
V: TRBV5-1
size: .
CDR3: CASSLSGVGYNEQFF
DNA: TGCGCCAGCAGCTTAAGCGGCGTGGGGTACAATGAGCAGTTCTTC

D: .
J: TRBJ1-2
V: TRBV5-1
size: .
CDR3: CASSQDSSYGYTF
DNA: TGCGCCAGCAGCCAGGATTCCTCCTATGGCTACACCTTC

D: .
J: TRBJ2-5
V: TRBV5-4
size: .
CDR3: CASSLFGEEETQYF
DNA: TGTGCCAGCAGCTTGTTCGGGGAGGAGGAGACCCAGTACTTC

D: .
J: TRBJ1-4
V: TRBV11-2
size: .
CDR3: CASSWGLRNEKLFF
DNA: TGTGCCAGCAGCTGGGGCCTTAGGAATGAAAAACTGTTTTTT